The 15 T cell receptor beta chains listed next were all sequenced from one sample in a study of CD8 T cells in Susac syndrome. Random hexamers were used to reverse transcribe about 0.5 to 1 ug of RNA. Each CDR3 protein gets one entry after TCRdb re-called the immunoSEQ multiplex PCR reads with MiXCR. The sample has more than 95,000 distinct CDR3 sequences; more than 85% are singletons. The sequenced material came from CD8+ T cells from PBMCs. The source of these receptors is a human donor with multiple sclerosis.

The chain is built from TRBV6-6 and TRBJ2-7; 8 bases align to TRBD2. The trim removed 1 base at V and 2 bases at J, leaving 4 bases unmatched. In germline, CDR1 is MNHNY, CDR2 SVGAGI (reference sequence). The CDR3 loop spans 15 amino acids. This CDR3 reads CASSYWRGATYEQYF. As DNA, the CDR3 is TGTGCCAGCAGTTACTGGCGGGGGGCCACCTACGAGCAGTACTTC.

The CDR3 DNA follows: TGCAGTGCTCGAGACAGGCCCGAGCAGTACGTC. Translating it yields CSARDRPEQYV. V gene TRBV20-1 combines with J gene TRBJ2-7; a weak D match, TRBD1 (6 bases). Germline loops: CDR1 DFQATT, CDR2 SNEGSKA (reference sequence). The CDR3 has 11 residues.

The chain is built from TRBV2 and TRBJ1-1; 9 bases map to TRBD1. CDR3 length: 13 residues. Germline assignment: CDR1 SNHLY and CDR2 FYNNEI. J gave up 4 bases and V 6 bases, and 3 bases lay outside the gene matches. The CDR3 spells CASSGTGSTEAFF. CDR3 sequence (DNA): TGTGCCAGCAGCGGGACAGGGAGCACTGAAGCTTTCTTT.

This rearrangement joins TRBV6-5 to TRBJ2-7, with 7 positions matching TRBD2. Germline lookup yields CDR1 MNHEY and CDR2 SVGAGI. The length of the CDR3 is 14 residues. V lost 2 bases, J lost 3 bases, and 4 bases stayed unmatched. CDR3 protein: CASSYRGGGYEQYF. The CDR3 nucleotides read TGTGCCAGCAGTTACAGGGGCGGGGGCTACGAGCAGTACTTC.

CDR3 sequence (DNA): TGTGCCAGCAGTTTAGATCCAGGGCGCGAGCAGTACGTC. Protein: CASSLDPGREQYV. The V call is TRBV12-3 or TRBV12-4, the J call TRBJ2-7; TRBD1 is a possible D gene (5 bases). V was cut by 1 base and J by 6 bases, with 10 bases left in between. This CDR3 has 13 residues.

The chain combines TRBV7-8 with TRBJ1-5, with D possibly being TRBD1 (5 bases). Germline V CDR1 and CDR2: SGHVS, FQNEAQ. CDR3 length equals 21 residues. Trimming shortened V by 1 base and J by 2 bases, and 27 bases separated the two germline ends. The CDR3 reads CASSLEYLGPPEGRGNQPQHF. Here the CDR3 DNA reads TGTGCCAGCAGCTTAGAGTACCTAGGACCCCCCGAGGGCAGGGGCAATCAGCCCCAGCATTTT.

CDR3 sequence (DNA): TGTGCCAGCAGCCCCCAACCGCGACTAGCGGGGGGGTCGGGGGAGCTGTTTTTT. Translated: CASSPQPRLAGGSGELFF. The chain links TRBV11-2 to TRBJ2-2, with 14 bases lining up with TRBD2. Unmatched junction bases numbered 13, after V lost 5 bases and J lost 8 bases. The CDR3 sequence is 18 residues long. Germline V gives CDR1 SGHAT, CDR2 FQNNGV.

On this clonotype itself: The germline gene is not matched at one end of the junction; a read error may be the cause. The V gene is TRBV7-9, the J gene TRBJ2-2; no firm D call. CDR1 and CDR2 from the germline V gene are SEHNR and FQNEAQ (reference sequence). The CDR3 consists of 15 residues. CDR3: CASSLEAVNTGELFF. The DNA for the CDR3 is TGTGCCAGCAGTTTAGAGGCAGTTAACACCGGGGAGCTGTTTTTT. The variable domain in full, completed from reference TRBV7-9 and TRBJ2-2, reads DTGVSQNPRHKITKRGQNVTFRCDPISEHNRLYWYRQTLGQGPEFLTYFQNEAQLEKSRLLSDRFSAERPKGSFSTLEIQRTEQGDSAMYLCASSLEAVNTGELFFGEGSRLTVL.

The chain employs TRBV5-6 and TRBJ2-3; TRBD2 matches at 11 bases. Unmatched junction bases numbered 7, after V lost 4 bases and J lost 6 bases. CDR3 length: 15 residues. Germline V gives CDR1 SGHDT, CDR2 YYEEEE. CDR3 DNA: TGTGCCAGCAGCCGGATAGCGGGAGGGCCCGATACGCAGTATTTT. Protein product: CASSRIAGGPDTQYF. Full variable domain (rest looked up from reference TRBV5-6 and TRBJ2-3): DAGVTQSPTHLIKTRGQQVTLRCSPKSGHDTVSWYQQALGQGPQFIFQYYEEEERQRGNFPDRFSGHQFPNYSSELNVNALLLGDSALYLCASSRIAGGPDTQYFGPGTRLTVL.

The rearrangement links TRBV6-2 or TRBV6-3 to TRBJ1-6; D may be TRBD1 (6 bases). Germline CDR1 and CDR2: MNHEY and SVGEGT. This CDR3 is built from 14 residues. The V end was cut by 2 bases, the J end by 8 bases, with 10 bases between. This CDR3 is CASSYGGGDSPLHF. The CDR3 DNA reads as TGTGCCAGCAGTTACGGGGGGGGCGATTCACCCCTCCACTTT.

This clonotype was seen a single time. This chain connects TRBV20-1 to TRBJ2-7; 8 bases map to TRBD1. The CDR3 consists of 16 residues. The V segment lost 0 bases and the J segment 6 bases; nucleotides outside the gene matches: 13. Germline CDR1 reads DFQATT; CDR2 reads SNEGSKA (reference sequence). The CDR3 DNA reads TGCAGTGCTAGAGACACAAGGACAGGGACGGCGGGCGAGCAGTACTTC. Its translation: CSARDTRTGTAGEQYF.

The chain couples TRBV30 to TRBJ1-1; a possible D gene is TRBD1 (5 bases). The CDR3 covers 13 residues. Germline V gene sequence: CDR1 GTSNPN, CDR2 SVGIG (reference sequence). Trimming shortened V by 5 bases and J by 0 bases, and 10 bases separated the two germline ends. CDR3 nucleotide sequence: TGTGCCTGGGCACAGGCCATGAACACTGAAGCTTTCTTT. It encodes CAWAQAMNTEAFF.

This rearrangement joins TRBV3-1 to TRBJ1-2; no reliable D call. V was clipped by 1 base and J by 8 bases, with 2 bases between them. The germline CDR1 and CDR2 sequences are LGHDT and YNNKEL (reference sequence). The CDR3 length is 10 residues. CDR3: CASSQGGYTF. The CDR3 nucleotides are TGTGCCAGCAGCCAAGGGGGCTACACCTTC.

The chain links TRBV14 to TRBJ1-1; no clear D. V was shortened by 2 bases and J by 6 bases, with 16 bases between the two germline ends. This CDR3 region has 15 residues. CDR1 is SGHDN and CDR2 is FVKESK in the germline V gene. CDR3 in DNA: TGTGCCAGCAGCCAACAGGCGGGGAGGAGCGCTGAAGCTTTCTTT. It is translated as CASSQQAGRSAEAFF.

A word on this clonotype: The germline gene is not matched at one end of the junction; a read error may be the cause. The CDR3 nucleotides read TGTGCCAGCATTTTACAACGCAGGGTACTCGAGCAGTACTTC. Translated: CASILQRRVLEQYF. This chain connects TRBV27 to TRBJ2-7; tentatively, D is TRBD1 (5 bases). The CDR3 is 14 residues long. From germline, CDR1 is MNHEY and CDR2 SMNVEV (reference sequence).